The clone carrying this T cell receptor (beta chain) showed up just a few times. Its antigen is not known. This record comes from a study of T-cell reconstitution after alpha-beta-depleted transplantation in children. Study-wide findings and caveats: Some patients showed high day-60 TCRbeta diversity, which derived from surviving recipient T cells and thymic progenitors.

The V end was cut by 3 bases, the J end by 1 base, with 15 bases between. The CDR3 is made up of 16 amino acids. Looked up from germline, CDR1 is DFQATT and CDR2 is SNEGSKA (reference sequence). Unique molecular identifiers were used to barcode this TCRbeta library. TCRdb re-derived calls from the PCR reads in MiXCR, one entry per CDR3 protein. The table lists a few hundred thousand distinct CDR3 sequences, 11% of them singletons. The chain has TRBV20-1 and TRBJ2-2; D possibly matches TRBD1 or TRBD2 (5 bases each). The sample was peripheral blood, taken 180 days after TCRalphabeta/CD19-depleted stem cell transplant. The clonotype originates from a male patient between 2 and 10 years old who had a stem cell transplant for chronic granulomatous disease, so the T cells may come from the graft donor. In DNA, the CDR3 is TGCAGTGCTAGGGGCTCGGGACGGCTGAACACCGGGGAGCTGTTTTTT. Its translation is CSARGSGRLNTGELFF.